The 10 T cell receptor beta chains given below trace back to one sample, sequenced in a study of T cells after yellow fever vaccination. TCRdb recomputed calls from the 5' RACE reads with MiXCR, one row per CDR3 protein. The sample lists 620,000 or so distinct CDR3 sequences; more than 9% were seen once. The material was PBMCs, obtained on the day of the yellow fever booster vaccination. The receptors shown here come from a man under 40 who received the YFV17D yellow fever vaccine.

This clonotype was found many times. The CDR3 DNA reads as TGCAGCCGACTAGCGGGAGCGGGTGAGCAGTACTTC. Its translation: CSRLAGAGEQYF. The V and J genes are TRBV20-1 and TRBJ2-7; TRBD2 agrees at 12 bases. The CDR3 is 12 residues long. CDR1 is DFQATT, CDR2 SNEGSKA, per germline (reference sequence).

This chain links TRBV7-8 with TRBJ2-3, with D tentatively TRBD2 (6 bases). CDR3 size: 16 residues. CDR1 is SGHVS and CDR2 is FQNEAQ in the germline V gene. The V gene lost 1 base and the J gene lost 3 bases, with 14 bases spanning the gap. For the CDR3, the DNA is TGTGCCAGCAGCTTAGTTGGAATTAGCGGTACAGATACGCAGTATTTT. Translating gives CASSLVGISGTDTQYF.

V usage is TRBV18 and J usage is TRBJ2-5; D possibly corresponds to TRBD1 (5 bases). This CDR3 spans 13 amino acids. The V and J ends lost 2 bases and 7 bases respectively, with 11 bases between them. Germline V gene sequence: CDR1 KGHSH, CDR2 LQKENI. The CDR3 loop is CASSPGSQGTQYF. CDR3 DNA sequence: TGTGCCAGCTCACCAGGCAGCCAGGGGACCCAGTACTTC.

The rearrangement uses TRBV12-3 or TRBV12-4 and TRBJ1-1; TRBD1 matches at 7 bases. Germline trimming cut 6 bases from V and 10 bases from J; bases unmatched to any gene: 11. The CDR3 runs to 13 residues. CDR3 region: CASSYATRGVAFF. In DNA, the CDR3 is TGTGCCAGCAGCTATGCGACCAGGGGGGTAGCTTTCTTT.

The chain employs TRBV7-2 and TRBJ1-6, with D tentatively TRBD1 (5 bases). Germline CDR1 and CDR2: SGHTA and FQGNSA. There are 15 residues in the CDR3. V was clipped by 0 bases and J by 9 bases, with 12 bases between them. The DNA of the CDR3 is TGTGCCAGCAGCTTAGCAGACAGCCAGAGTTCACCCCTCCACTTT. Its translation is CASSLADSQSSPLHF.

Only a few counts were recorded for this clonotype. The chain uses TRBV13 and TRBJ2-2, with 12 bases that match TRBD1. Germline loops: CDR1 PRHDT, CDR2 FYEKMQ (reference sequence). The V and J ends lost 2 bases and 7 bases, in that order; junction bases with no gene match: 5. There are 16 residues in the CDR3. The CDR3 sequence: CASSLNWDRGHGELFF. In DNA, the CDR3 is TGTGCCAGCAGCTTAAATTGGGACAGGGGGCACGGGGAGCTGTTTTTT.

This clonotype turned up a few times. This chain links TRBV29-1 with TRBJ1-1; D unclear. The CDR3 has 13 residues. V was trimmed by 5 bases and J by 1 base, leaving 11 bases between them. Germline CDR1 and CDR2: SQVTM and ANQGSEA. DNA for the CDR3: TGCAGCGTTCTTGGGGAAGGGAACACTGAAGCTTTCTTT. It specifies CSVLGEGNTEAFF.

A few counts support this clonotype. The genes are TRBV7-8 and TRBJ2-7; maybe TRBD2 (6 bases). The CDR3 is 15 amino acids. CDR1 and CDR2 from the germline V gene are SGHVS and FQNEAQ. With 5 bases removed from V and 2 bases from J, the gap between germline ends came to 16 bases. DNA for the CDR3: TGTGCCAGCAGCCGCGGAGTAGCGGTTACCTACGAGCAGTACTTC. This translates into CASSRGVAVTYEQYF.

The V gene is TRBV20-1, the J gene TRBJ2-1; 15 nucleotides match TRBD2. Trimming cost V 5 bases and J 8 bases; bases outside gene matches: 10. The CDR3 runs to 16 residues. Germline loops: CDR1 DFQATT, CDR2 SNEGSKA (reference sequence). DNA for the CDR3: TGCAGTGCTTGGGGACGGGGACTAGCGGGAGGCGATGAGCAGTTCTTC. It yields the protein CSAWGRGLAGGDEQFF.

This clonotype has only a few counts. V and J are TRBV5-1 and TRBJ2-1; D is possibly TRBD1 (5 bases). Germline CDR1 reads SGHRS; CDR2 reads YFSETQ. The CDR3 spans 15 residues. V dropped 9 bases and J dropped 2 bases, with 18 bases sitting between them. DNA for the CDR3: TGCGCCACCACTACGACACCAGGGACCTACAATGAGCAGTTCTTC. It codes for CATTTTPGTYNEQFF.